This T cell receptor (beta chain) derives from a study of PD-L1 blockade in urothelial cancer. Overall study context: Individuals in the cohort had been given 0 to 3 earlier chemotherapy regimens.

Note on this clone: The antigen is unknown.

Noted time point: pretreatment peripheral blood. The diagnosis in patients was locally advanced or metastatic urothelial carcinoma. Assay: immunoSEQ multiplex PCR; the TCRdb copy retains only in-frame clones and omits some. This repertoire shows 45,000 to 50,000 clones, 82% found once; its top ten account for 1.5% to 2%. CDR3 length equals 16 residues. Trimming left V 5 bases short and J 4 bases short, with 17 bases between. Germline V lookup: CDR1 SGHVS, CDR2 FQNEAQ. The study's findings and limits: Pretreatment TCR clonality in blood under the median foretold superior survival.

The V call is TRBV7-8, the J call TRBJ1-4, with D possibly being TRBD1 (6 bases). Material: PBMCs, obtained around atezolizumab (anti-PD-L1) treatment. The TCR originated in a man in his forties or fifties with urothelial cancer. CDR3 sequence: CASSPSRTVYNEKLFF. The DNA of the CDR3 is TGTGCCAGCAGCCCAAGTCGGACAGTCTATAATGAAAAACTGTTTTTT.